In this sample, the clone carrying this TCR beta chain turned up a few times. This sample is part of a study of T cells in Graves' hyperthyroidism and ophthalmopathy. Losses at the gene ends were 6 bases for V and 3 bases for J; bases not matched to a gene: 7. CDR1 is DFQATT, CDR2 SNEGSKA, per germline (reference sequence). CDR3 length equals 14 residues. Amplified TCR beta CDR3 regions derived from RNA transcripts. The TCR CDR3 was amplified in a first-round RT-PCR using the HTBI primer set. TCRdb redid the calling of the multiplex PCR reads with MiXCR, one entry per CDR3 protein. This table has hundreds of thousands of distinct CDR3 sequences, approximately 15% appearing once. Patients having uncontrolled infection, another autoimmune disease, pregnancy or lactation were not included. Fresh 10 ml peripheral blood yielded PBMCs.

This clonotype was obtained from a woman in her late teens or twenties with Graves' hyperthyroidism. This chain links TRBV20-1 with TRBJ2-2; 7 nucleotides align to TRBD1. The sample consisted of blood. CDR3 protein: CSASRTGDTGELFF. Here the CDR3 DNA reads TGCAGTGCCTCCCGGACAGGAGACACCGGGGAGCTGTTTTTT.